This T cell receptor (beta chain) was recorded in a study of cytomegalovirus exposure and HLA in healthy donors. Only a few counts were recorded for this clone. Antigen unknown. The data were produced by immunoSEQ multiplex PCR, yet TCRdb's version contains in-frame clones alone and is incomplete. The sample yields approximately 190,000 clones, approximately 82% seen once. Study-wide results and caveats: For cytomegalovirus status, the classifier reportedly gave diagnoses with high specificity and sensitivity.

This TCR derives from a woman aged 25 to 45 in good health and CMV-seropositive. The specimen was PBMCs.

The CDR3 DNA follows: TGCGCCAGCAGTCCGGGACAGAATCAGCCCCAGCATTTT. Residues: CASSPGQNQPQHF. The chain couples TRBV10-2 to TRBJ1-5, with 7 nucleotides matching TRBD1. J was trimmed by 4 bases and V by 5 bases; bases with no gene match: 2. CDR3 length equals 13 residues. Germline V CDR1 and CDR2: WSHSY, SAAADI.